This TCR beta chain was documented in a study of OX40 agonist ivuxolimab in advanced cancers. Study outcomes and limitations: Among patients with partial responses at 0.1-3.0 mg/kg, clonal expansion was among the lowest.

With V trimmed by 5 bases and J by 2 bases, 8 bases remained unmatched. This CDR3 contains 15 residues. Germline V CDR1 and CDR2: MNHEY, SMNVEV (reference sequence). Blood got drawn at baseline, again on cycle 4 day 1, and then on cycle 7 day 1. This clone was seen only once. The antigen remains undetermined. Generated by immunoSEQ multiplex PCR, the TCRdb table keeps only in-frame clones and is missing some. The data contain 50,000 to 55,000 clones, 85% to 90% of them seen just once; the ten biggest clones take up 11%. Sample: CD4+ or CD8+ T cells sorted from blood, taken in a trial of the OX40 agonist ivuxolimab. The source of this sequence is an adult with an advanced solid tumor such as melanoma, head and neck, liver or kidney cancer. The chain links TRBV27 to TRBJ2-7; 8 bases fit TRBD1. CDR3 region: CASSRRTGGTYEQYF. The CDR3 DNA sequence: TGTGCCAGCAGTCGTCGAACAGGGGGGACCTACGAGCAGTACTTC.